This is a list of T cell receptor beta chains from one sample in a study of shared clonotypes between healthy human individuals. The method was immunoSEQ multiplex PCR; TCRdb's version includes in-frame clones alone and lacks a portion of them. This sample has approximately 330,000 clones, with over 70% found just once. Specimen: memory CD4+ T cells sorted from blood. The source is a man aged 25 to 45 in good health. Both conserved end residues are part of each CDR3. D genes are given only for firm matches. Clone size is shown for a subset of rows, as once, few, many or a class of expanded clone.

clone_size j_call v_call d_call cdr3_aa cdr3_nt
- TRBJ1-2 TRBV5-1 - CASSPGGSVYGYTF TGCGCCAGCAGCCCCGGAGGCAGCGTCTATGGCTACACCTTC
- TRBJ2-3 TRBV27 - CASSFSGSTQYF TGTGCCAGCAGTTTCAGTGGTTCGACGCAGTATTTT
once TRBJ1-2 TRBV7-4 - CASSFLSAGRINYGYTF TGTGCCAGCAGCTTTTTGAGTGCGGGACGGATAAACTATGGCTACACCTTC
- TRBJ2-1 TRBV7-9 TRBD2 CASSSPGLAEQFF TGTGCCAGCAGCTCACCGGGACTAGCGGAGCAGTTCTTC
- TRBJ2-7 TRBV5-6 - CASSLDSTYEQYF TGTGCCAGCAGCTTGGACTCGACCTACGAGCAGTACTTC
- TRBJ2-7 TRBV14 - CASSQDGVIWEQYF TGTGCCAGCAGCCAAGATGGGGTGATTTGGGAGCAGTACTTC
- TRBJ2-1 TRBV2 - CASNFYNEQFF TGTGCCAGCAACTTTTACAATGAGCAGTTCTTC
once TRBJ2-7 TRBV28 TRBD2 CASSPSGRWMGEQYF TGTGCCAGCAGTCCTAGCGGGAGATGGATGGGCGAGCAGTACTTC
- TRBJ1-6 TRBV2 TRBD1 CASTRQGGAPLHF TGTGCCAGCACTCGACAGGGCGGTGCACCCCTCCACTTT
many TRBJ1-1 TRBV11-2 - CASSPGQNTEAFF TGTGCCAGCAGCCCGGGACAGAACACTGAAGCTTTCTTT
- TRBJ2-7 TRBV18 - CASRATGVYEQYF TGTGCCAGCCGGGCGACTGGGGTATACGAGCAGTACTTC
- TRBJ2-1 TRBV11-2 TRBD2 CASSPGLAGASEQFF TGTGCCAGCAGCCCCGGACTAGCGGGAGCAAGTGAGCAGTTCTTC
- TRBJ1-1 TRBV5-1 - CASSLDIGTEAFF TGCGCCAGCAGTTTGGACATCGGCACTGAAGCTTTCTTT
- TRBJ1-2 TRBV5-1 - CASSLASRKAGYGYTF TGCGCCAGCAGCTTGGCCTCAAGGAAGGCTGGCTATGGCTACACCTTC
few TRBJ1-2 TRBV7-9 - CASSSSLRTVYGYTF TGTGCCAGCAGCTCTAGCCTCCGGACAGTCTATGGCTACACCTTC
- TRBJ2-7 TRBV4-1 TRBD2 CASSHPKGTSGRKAVGSEQYF TGCGCCAGCAGCCATCCGAAGGGGACTAGCGGGAGGAAGGCCGTCGGTAGCGAGCAGTACTTC
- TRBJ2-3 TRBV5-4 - CAWIELRGPDTQYF TGTGCCTGGATAGAGTTACGCGGACCAGATACGCAGTATTTT
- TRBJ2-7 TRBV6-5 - CASSPQPGSSYEQYF TGTGCCAGCAGTCCACAGCCCGGGAGCTCCTACGAGCAGTACTTC
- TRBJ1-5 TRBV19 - CASRAAPGGDSNQPQHF TGTGCCAGTCGGGCGGCGCCGGGGGGTGATAGCAATCAGCCCCAGCATTTT
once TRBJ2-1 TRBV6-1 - CASSEEWGEQFF TGTGCCAGCAGTGAAGAGTGGGGGGAGCAGTTCTTC
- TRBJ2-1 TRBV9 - CASSVARELYNEQFF TGTGCCAGCAGCGTAGCCAGGGAGCTTTACAATGAGCAGTTCTTC
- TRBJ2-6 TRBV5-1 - CASSLGTGGWGSGANVLTF TGCGCCAGCAGCCTAGGTACGGGGGGCTGGGGCTCTGGGGCCAACGTCCTGACTTTC
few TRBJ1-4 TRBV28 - CASSFGGSNEKLFF TGTGCCAGCAGTTTCGGGGGCAGTAATGAAAAACTGTTTTTT